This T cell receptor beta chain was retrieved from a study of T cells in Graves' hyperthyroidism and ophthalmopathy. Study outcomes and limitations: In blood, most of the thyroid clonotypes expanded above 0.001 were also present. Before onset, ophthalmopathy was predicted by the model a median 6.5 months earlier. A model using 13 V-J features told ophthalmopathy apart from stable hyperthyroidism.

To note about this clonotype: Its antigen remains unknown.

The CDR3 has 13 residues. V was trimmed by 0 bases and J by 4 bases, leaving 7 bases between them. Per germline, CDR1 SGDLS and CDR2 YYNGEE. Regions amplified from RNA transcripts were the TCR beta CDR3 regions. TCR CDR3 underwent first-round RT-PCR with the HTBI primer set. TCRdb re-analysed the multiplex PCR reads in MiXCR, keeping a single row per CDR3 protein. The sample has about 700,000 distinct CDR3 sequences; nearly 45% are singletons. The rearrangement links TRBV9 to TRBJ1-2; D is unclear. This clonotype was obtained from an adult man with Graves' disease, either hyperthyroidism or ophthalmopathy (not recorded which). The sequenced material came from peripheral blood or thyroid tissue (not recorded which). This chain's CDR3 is CASSVVIGYGYTF. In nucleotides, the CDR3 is TGTGCCAGCAGCGTAGTAATAGGCTATGGCTACACCTTC.